A selection of T cell receptor beta chains follows, all from one sample in a study of OX40 agonist ivuxolimab in advanced cancers. Libraries were prepared by immunoSEQ multiplex PCR; TCRdb keeps only in-frame clonotypes and omits some of them. The sample carries around 140,000 clones, about 93% recorded once. The source was CD4+ or CD8+ T cells sorted from blood, collected in a trial of the OX40 agonist ivuxolimab. The source is an adult with an advanced solid tumor such as melanoma, head and neck, liver or kidney cancer. CDR3s include the opening cysteine and the closing phenylalanine or tryptophan. The D gene is left open where the match is weak.

V: TRBV27
J: TRBJ1-2
D: TRBD1
DNA: TGTGCCAGCAGTTTAGCCGGGACAGGATATGGCTACACCTTC
CDR3: CASSLAGTGYGYTF

V: TRBV4-3
J: TRBJ1-2
D: NA
DNA: TGCGCCAGCAGCCAAGACAGGTTTCTCCCTGGCTACACCTTC
CDR3: CASSQDRFLPGYTF

V: TRBV27
J: TRBJ1-2
D: TRBD1
DNA: TGTGCCAGCAGTTTATCCCGGACAGGGGGCAATAGTGGCTACACCTTC
CDR3: CASSLSRTGGNSGYTF

V: TRBV6-6
J: TRBJ2-5
D: TRBD2
DNA: TGTGCCAGCAGCTTCCGGACTAGCGGGAGTGAAGAGACCCAGTACTTC
CDR3: CASSFRTSGSEETQYF

V: TRBV11-2
J: TRBJ1-2
D: TRBD1
DNA: TGTGCCAGCAGCTTAGGGACAGGGGGCATTTACTATGGCTACACCTTC
CDR3: CASSLGTGGIYYGYTF

V: TRBV19
J: TRBJ2-2
D: NA
DNA: TGTGCCAGTCGAACGGGCCGATGGGACACCGGGGAGCTGTTTTTT
CDR3: CASRTGRWDTGELFF

V: TRBV9
J: TRBJ2-5
D: NA
DNA: TGTGCCAGCAGCGTAGCTGGGGGGTTGGGGGAGACCCAGTACTTC
CDR3: CASSVAGGLGETQYF

V: TRBV10-3
J: TRBJ1-4
D: NA
DNA: TGTGCCAGCCGAGGGTCCGAGGGTGAAAAACTGTTTTTT
CDR3: CASRGSEGEKLFF

V: TRBV5-1
J: TRBJ2-1
D: TRBD2
DNA: TGCGCCAGCAGCTTCCCTTTAGCGGGAGGCCCCTACAATGAGCAGTTCTTC
CDR3: CASSFPLAGGPYNEQFF

V: TRBV9
J: TRBJ1-1
D: NA
DNA: TGTGCCAGCAGCGTTCTCGAGGACACTGAAGCTTTCTTT
CDR3: CASSVLEDTEAFF

V: TRBV7-6
J: TRBJ1-5
D: TRBD1
DNA: TGTGCCAGCAGCCCGGACAGGGGGGGGAATCAGCCCCAGCATTTT
CDR3: CASSPDRGGNQPQHF

V: TRBV28
J: TRBJ2-7
D: TRBD1
DNA: TGTGCCAGTCAATCTGGGCAGGGGGCCTACGAGCAGTACTTC
CDR3: CASQSGQGAYEQYF

V: TRBV4-3
J: TRBJ1-2
D: NA
DNA: TGCGCCAGCAGCCAGGTTCGGGGGTATGGCTACACCTTC
CDR3: CASSQVRGYGYTF

V: TRBV6-1
J: TRBJ1-5
D: NA
DNA: TGTGCCAGCAAGACGACGGCCCCCCATCAGCCCCAGCATTTT
CDR3: CASKTTAPHQPQHF

V: TRBV28
J: TRBJ1-1
D: NA
DNA: TGTGCCAGCTCATTGGGCGGGGGATTGTGGACTGAAGCTTTCTTT
CDR3: CASSLGGGLWTEAFF

V: TRBV4-1
J: TRBJ2-2
D: NA
DNA: TGCGCCAGCAGCCCACGGGGGACTCCGAACACCGGGGAGCTGTTTTTT
CDR3: CASSPRGTPNTGELFF